Given below is one TCR beta chain in context. This clonotype was counted many times. The antigen it binds to is not known. Nothing much larger sits one base from this clone, and base qualities are not available. The data belong to a study of blood T cells in healthy people across ages (dated by TCRdb to 2015 to 2017). Background for the entire study: In model experiments, template switching captured roughly one uniquely barcoded TCR beta cDNA molecule for every two T cells. Using deep sequencing normalized with unique cDNA molecular identifiers, the study measured how TCR beta repertoire diversity changes with age. Donors were grouped into four age groups: young (average approximately 15 years), middle-aged (under 40), aged (around 62) and long-lived (roughly 80). Donors of different ages were randomly distributed across sequencing lanes to avoid experimental bias. The study analyzed two additional independent replicas of 1 million unique cDNA reads from the same blood draw for two donors, one aged 18 to 30 and one aged 80 or older. Paper-wide results and their limitations: Conclusive comparison of naive and antigen-experienced compartments was prevented by the profiling of bulk unsorted PBMCs. Observed TCR beta diversity per million T cells fell roughly linearly with age, and a significant reduction was already apparent by age around 40. Compared with the aged group, the long-lived group had more naive CD4+ T cells, fewer expanded clones and increased TCR diversity, suggesting age selection. Estimates of total diversity based on one million sequenced T cells were regarded as lower bounds and as underestimates. Because donor CMV infection status was unknown, age-related changes in expanded clonotypes were potentially confounded. Observed TCR beta diversity correlated strongly with the percentage of naive T cells measured by flow cytometry.

Libraries came from 5' RACE. The sequencer was an Illumina HiSeq 2500. The second PCR ran for about 7 to 11 cycles and used a J-beta primer mix along with a sample-barcoded 5' primer. A unique molecular identifier was introduced onto each TCR beta cDNA molecule by a template-switch 5' adaptor carrying 12 random nucleotides. At least 2.5 million CDR3-containing paired-end reads were obtained from each sample. First-strand cDNA synthesis was performed from all RNA using the Mint cDNA synthesis kit, with priming by a TRBC-specific oligonucleotide. Following uracil-DNA glycosylase treatment, all cDNA underwent a first 18-cycle PCR with the universal primers M1SS and BC2_uni_R. As for how the authors treated the data: For normalization, 1 million high-quality reads were randomly selected from each sample, with every read carrying a distinct molecular identifier. Reads with shared molecular identifiers were discarded instead of being binned into consensus sequences. CDR3 identification, clonotype clustering and error correction used MiTCR with a Q25 quality threshold and the strictest error-elimination algorithm. A nonparametric unseen species model with Euler transformation was used to estimate a lower bound on total TCR beta diversity. TCRdb reprocessed the public reads (quality trimming at Q25 with fastp, clone calling with MiXCR) and kept in-frame beta chains. Each record represents a unique CDR3 protein, reported with the most common genes and DNA among its rows. The V and J calls, along with clone size, are taken from TCRdb and not from the paper's own processing. The sample table shows roughly 2 million distinct CDR3 sequences, and 49% are seen once. Over 2% of the sample comes from the top ten.

For CDR1 and CDR2, the germline V gene lists MGHRA and YSYEKL. The CDR3 goes from the cysteine to the phenylalanine over 19 residues. Only the CDR3 region is kept as DNA, spanning 57 bases read in frame from base 1. Trimming leaves V shorter by 4 bases and J shorter by 1 base, with the junction holding 15 bases beyond the gene matches. Systemically healthy Caucasian individuals from Russia, 39 in total and aged roughly 6 to 95 years, were included as donors. About 9.1 milliliters of peripheral blood were collected from each donor into EDTA-treated Vacutainer tubes. Ficoll-Paque density-gradient centrifugation was used to isolate PBMCs, with at least 6.5 million per sample. Trizol reagent was used to extract total RNA from PBMCs, with at least 5.5 micrograms per sample. Naive CD45RAhigh/CD27high T cell percentages were measured by flow cytometry on a PBMC aliquot from every donor.

Sequencing was carried out using blood. In this chain, TRBV4-1 is recombined with TRBJ2-4; 8 junctional bases match TRBD2. This receptor was obtained from a woman in her forties in good health. The DNA is TGCGCCAGCAGCCCGAGCGGATTCGGGACTAGTAATGCCAAAAACATTCAGTACTTC. Its translation is CASSPSGFGTSNAKNIQYF.